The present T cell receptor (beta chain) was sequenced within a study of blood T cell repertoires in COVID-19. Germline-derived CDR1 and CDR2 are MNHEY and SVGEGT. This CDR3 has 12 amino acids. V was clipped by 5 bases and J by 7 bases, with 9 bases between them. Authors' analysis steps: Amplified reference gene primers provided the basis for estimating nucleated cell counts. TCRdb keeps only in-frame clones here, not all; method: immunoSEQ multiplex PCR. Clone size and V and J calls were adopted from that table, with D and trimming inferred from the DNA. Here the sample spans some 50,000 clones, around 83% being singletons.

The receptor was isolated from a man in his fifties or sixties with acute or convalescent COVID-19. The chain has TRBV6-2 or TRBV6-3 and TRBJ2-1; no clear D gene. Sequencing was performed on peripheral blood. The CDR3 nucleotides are TGTGCCAGCAGTCTAACTTGGAATGAGCAGTTCTTC. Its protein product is CASSLTWNEQFF.